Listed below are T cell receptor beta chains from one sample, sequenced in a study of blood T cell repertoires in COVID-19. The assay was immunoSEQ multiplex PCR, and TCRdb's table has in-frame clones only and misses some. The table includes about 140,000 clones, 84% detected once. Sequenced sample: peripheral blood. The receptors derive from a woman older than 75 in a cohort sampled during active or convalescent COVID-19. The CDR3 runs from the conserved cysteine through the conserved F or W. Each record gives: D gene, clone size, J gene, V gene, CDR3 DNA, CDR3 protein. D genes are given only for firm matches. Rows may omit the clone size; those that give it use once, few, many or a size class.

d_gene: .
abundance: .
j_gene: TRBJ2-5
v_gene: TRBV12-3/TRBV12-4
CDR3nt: TGTGCCAGCGCTCAGACTCCGGGTTGGACCCAGTACTTC
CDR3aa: CASAQTPGWTQYF

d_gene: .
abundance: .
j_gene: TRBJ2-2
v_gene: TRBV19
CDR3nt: TGTGCCAGTAGTATAGTTGGCAGGGCATCGAACACCGGGGAGCTGTTTTTT
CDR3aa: CASSIVGRASNTGELFF

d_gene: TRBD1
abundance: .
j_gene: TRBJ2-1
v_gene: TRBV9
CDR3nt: TGTGCCAGCAGCGAGACAGGGGGCTCAAATGAGCAGTTCTTC
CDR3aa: CASSETGGSNEQFF

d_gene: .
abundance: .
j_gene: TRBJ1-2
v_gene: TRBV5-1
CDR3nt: TGCGCCAGCAGCTTGGCTGACACTTATGGCTACACCTTC
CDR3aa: CASSLADTYGYTF

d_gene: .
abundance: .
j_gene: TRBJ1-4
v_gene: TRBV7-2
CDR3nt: TGTGCCAGCAGCTTAGGTGGCAGGTTTAATGAAAAACTGTTTTTT
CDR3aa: CASSLGGRFNEKLFF

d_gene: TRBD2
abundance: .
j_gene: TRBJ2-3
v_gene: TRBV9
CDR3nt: TGTGCCAGCAGCCTGGGACTAGCGGCCTCCACAGATACGCAGTATTTT
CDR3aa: CASSLGLAASTDTQYF

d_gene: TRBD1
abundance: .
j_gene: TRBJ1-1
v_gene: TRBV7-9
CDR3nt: TGTGCCAGCAACCGACAGGGGATGAACACTGAAGCTTTCTTT
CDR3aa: CASNRQGMNTEAFF

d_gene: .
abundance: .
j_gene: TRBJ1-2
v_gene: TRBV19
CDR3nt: TGTGCCAGTAGTCCAGCGGGGACCACTAACTATGGCTACACCTTC
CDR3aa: CASSPAGTTNYGYTF

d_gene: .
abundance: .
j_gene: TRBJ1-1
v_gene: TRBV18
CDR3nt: TGTGCCAGCTCAAACTCAGGGTCTGAAGCTTTCTTT
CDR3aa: CASSNSGSEAFF

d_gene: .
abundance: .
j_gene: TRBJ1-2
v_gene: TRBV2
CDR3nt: TGTGCCAGCAGTTACAGCTTACCCGATGGCTACACCTTC
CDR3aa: CASSYSLPDGYTF

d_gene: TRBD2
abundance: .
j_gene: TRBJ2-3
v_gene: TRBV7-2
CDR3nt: TGTGCCAGCAGCTTAGCCACTAGCGGGGGGGCAGATACGCAGTATTTT
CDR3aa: CASSLATSGGADTQYF

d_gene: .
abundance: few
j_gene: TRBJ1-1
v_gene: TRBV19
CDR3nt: TGTGCCATCTCAAAACTACAGGGAGACACTGAAGCTTTCTTT
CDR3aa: CAISKLQGDTEAFF

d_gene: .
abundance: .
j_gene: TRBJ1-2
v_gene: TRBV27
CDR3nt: TGTGCCAGCAGTTTATTCTCACGCGGGATGCAACCTTTGAACTATGGCTACACCTTC
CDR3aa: CASSLFSRGMQPLNYGYTF

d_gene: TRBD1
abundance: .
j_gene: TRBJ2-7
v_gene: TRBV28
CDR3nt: TGTGCCAGCAGTGCGACAGGGTCGGGCTACGAGCAGTACTTC
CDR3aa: CASSATGSGYEQYF

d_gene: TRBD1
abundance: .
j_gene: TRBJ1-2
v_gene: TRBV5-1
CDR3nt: TGCGCCAGCAGCTTGGCCTGGACAGGGGAGGATGGCTACACCTTC
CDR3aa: CASSLAWTGEDGYTF

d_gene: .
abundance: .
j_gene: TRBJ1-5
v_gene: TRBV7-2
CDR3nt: TGTGCCAGCAGCTTGAACAGGGTAGATCAGCCCCAGCATTTT
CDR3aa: CASSLNRVDQPQHF

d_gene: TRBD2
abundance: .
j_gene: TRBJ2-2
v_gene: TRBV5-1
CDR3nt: TGCGCCAGCAGCTTCGGACTAGCGGGAACCACCGGGGAGCTGTTTTTT
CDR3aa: CASSFGLAGTTGELFF

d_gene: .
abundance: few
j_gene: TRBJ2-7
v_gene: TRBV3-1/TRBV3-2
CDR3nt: TGTGCCAGCAGCCACCAACGGAGCGAGCAGTACTTC
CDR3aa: CASSHQRSEQYF

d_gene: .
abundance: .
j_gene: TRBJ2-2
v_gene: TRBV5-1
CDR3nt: TGCGCCAGCAGCTTTTCAGGGGAGCTGTTTTTT
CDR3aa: CASSFSGELFF

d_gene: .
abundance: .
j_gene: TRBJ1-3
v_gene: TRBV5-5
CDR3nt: TGTGCCAGCAGCCGATCCGGGATCACGGGGGACACCATATATTTT
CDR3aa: CASSRSGITGDTIYF

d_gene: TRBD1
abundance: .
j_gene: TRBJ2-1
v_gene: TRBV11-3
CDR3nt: TGTGCCAGCAGCCGTGGACAGGAGCCCTACAATGAGCAGTTCTTC
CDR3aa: CASSRGQEPYNEQFF

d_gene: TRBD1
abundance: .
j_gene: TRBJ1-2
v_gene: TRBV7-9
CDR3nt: TGTGCCAGCAGCTTAGGACAGGGGGTATCTAAAAACTATGGCTACACCTTC
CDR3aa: CASSLGQGVSKNYGYTF

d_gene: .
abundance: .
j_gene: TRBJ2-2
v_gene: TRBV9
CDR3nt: TGTGCCAGCAGCGTGGCCCTGCATGGCGGGGAGCTGTTTTTT
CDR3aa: CASSVALHGGELFF

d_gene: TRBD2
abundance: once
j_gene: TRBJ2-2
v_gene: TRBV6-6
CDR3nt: TGTGCCAGCAGCTCCGCCGGGGGGACCGGGGAGCTGTTTTTT
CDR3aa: CASSSAGGTGELFF

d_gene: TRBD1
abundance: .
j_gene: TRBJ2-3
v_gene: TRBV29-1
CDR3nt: TGCAGCGTTGTACGGCAGGGGGTGTCAGATACGCAGTATTTT
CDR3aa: CSVVRQGVSDTQYF

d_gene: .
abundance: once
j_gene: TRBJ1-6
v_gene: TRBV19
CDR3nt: TGTGCCAGTAGTATGTCAGCGAATAATTCACCCCTCCACTTT
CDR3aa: CASSMSANNSPLHF

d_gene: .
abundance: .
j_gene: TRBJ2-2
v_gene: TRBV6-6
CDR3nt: TGTGCCAGCAGAGAGGCCGGCGCGAACACCGGGGAGCTGTTTTTT
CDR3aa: CASREAGANTGELFF

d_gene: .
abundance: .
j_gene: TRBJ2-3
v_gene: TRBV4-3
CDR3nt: TGCGCCAGCAGCCAAGAAACGAGGGGGGGCCGTGATACGCAGTATTTT
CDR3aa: CASSQETRGGRDTQYF

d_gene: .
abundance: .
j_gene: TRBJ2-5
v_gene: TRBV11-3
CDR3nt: TGTGCCAGCAGCTCCGGGATGCGGGGACAAGAGACCCAGTACTTC
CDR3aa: CASSSGMRGQETQYF

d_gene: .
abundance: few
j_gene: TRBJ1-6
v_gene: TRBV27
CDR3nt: TGTGCCAGCTCAACAGGCTACGGTAATTCACCCCTCCACTTT
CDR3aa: CASSTGYGNSPLHF

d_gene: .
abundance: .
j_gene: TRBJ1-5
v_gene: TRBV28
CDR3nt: TGTGCCAGCAGTGCCCACCAGGGTACTCAGCCCCAGCATTTT
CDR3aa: CASSAHQGTQPQHF

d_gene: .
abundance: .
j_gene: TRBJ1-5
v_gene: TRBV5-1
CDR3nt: TGCGCCAGCAGCTTGTATGTAGGGAGAGATCAGCCCCAGCATTTT
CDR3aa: CASSLYVGRDQPQHF

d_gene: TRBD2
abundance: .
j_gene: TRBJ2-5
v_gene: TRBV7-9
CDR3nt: TGTGCCAGCAGTTCAAACACTTTAGCGGGGGGGTATGAGACCCAGTACTTC
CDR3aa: CASSSNTLAGGYETQYF

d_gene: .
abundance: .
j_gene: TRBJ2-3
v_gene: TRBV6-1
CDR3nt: TGTGCCAGCAGTGACAAGCAAGCGACAGATACGCAGTATTTT
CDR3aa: CASSDKQATDTQYF

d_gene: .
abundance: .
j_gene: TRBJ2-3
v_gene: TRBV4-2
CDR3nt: TGTGCCAGCAGCCAAGATTTGACCGTCGGGGGGCTAGATACGCAGTATTTT
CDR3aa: CASSQDLTVGGLDTQYF

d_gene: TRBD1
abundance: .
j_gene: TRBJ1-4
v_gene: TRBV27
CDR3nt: TGTGCCAGCAGTTTATCGGGGACAGGGATTGAAAAACTGTTTTTT
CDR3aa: CASSLSGTGIEKLFF

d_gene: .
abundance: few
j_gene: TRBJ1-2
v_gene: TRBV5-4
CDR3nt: TGTGCCAGCAGCTTGGCCAGGCAGCATGGCTACACCTTC
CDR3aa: CASSLARQHGYTF

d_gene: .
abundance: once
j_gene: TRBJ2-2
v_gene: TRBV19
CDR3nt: TGTGCCATTAGGGATCGGGAAAACACCGGGGAGCTGTTTTTT
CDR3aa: CAIRDRENTGELFF

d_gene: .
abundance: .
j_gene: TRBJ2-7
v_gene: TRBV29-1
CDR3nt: TGCAGCGCGGTTAGGACAGGGACTACCTACGAGCAGTACTTC
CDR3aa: CSAVRTGTTYEQYF

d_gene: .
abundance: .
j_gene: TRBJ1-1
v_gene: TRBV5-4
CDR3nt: TGTGCCAGCAGCCCGGATACAAAGCAGGCCTCAGGAGCTTTCTTT
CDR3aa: CASSPDTKQASGAFF